This T cell receptor (beta chain) was recorded in a study of blood T cell repertoires in COVID-19. Background on the study: Spain, Italy and the United States supplied samples that represented acute and convalescent COVID-19.

The CDR3 totals 17 residues. Germline CDR1 SGHNT, CDR2 YYREEE (reference sequence). V was clipped by 4 bases and J by 0 bases, with 18 bases between them. Original analysis: Estimation of nucleated cell counts was performed using reference gene primer amplification. The table came from immunoSEQ multiplex PCR; TCRdb's copy has only in-frame clones and leaves some out. For V, J and clone size, that table is used; D and trimming come from the DNA. The table has some 70,000 clones, 70% to 90% seen once; the top ten hold roughly 6.3%. The V gene is TRBV5-4, the J gene TRBJ2-3; D is ambiguous. Material: peripheral blood. This clonotype was obtained from a woman over 75 with active COVID-19. The DNA for the CDR3 is TGTGCCAGCAGCACCCCAGAGGTTAGAACTAGCACAGATACGCAGTATTTT. Its protein product is CASSTPEVRTSTDTQYF.